The 10 T cell receptor beta chains reported below all come from one sample, sequenced in a study of T cells during gluten challenge in celiac disease. Paired single-cell TRA and TRB sequences were amplified by three nested PCRs with multiplexed primers. Each CDR3 protein is one row after TCRdb ran MiXCR on the single-cell sequencing reads. The sample's table shows 70 to 95 distinct CDR3 sequences. The material was gluten-specific CD4+ T cells sorted from the duodenum using tetramers, obtained at baseline or on day 14 of gluten challenge (not recorded which). Receptors were obtained from a female donor with celiac disease.

This chain uses TRBV19 with TRBJ2-2; 7 nucleotides match TRBD1. The V segment lost 5 bases and the J segment 5 bases; nucleotides outside the gene matches: 5. CDR1 and CDR2 (germline): LNHDA, SQIVND (reference sequence). There are 14 residues in the CDR3. DNA of the CDR3: TGTGCCAGTAGTCGACAGGGCGTTACCGGGGAGCTGTTTTTT. It yields the protein CASSRQGVTGELFF.

J is TRBJ2-3 and V is TRBV4-3; D perhaps matches TRBD1 (5 bases). The V gene lost 2 bases and the J gene lost 3 bases, with 6 bases spanning the gap. This CDR3 has 13 residues. Germline lookup yields CDR1 LGHNA and CDR2 YSLEER. CDR3 residues: CASSQRTTDTQYF. The CDR3 DNA follows: TGCGCCAGCAGCCAACGGACAACAGATACGCAGTATTTT.

The chain employs TRBV19 and TRBJ1-2, with D tentatively TRBD1 (5 bases). This CDR3 has 17 amino acids. CDR1 and CDR2 (germline): LNHDA, SQIVND (reference sequence). Trimming removed 3 bases from V and 6 bases from J, with 23 bases in between. CDR3 nucleotide sequence: TGTGCCAGTAGTATCGTCTCCGGGGGGTTCGTTGGCGATGGCTACACCTTC. This translates into CASSIVSGGFVGDGYTF.

V gene TRBV5-1 combines with J gene TRBJ1-6; TRBD1 is a possible D gene (6 bases). V gave up 3 bases and J gave up 6 bases, with 19 bases separating them. Germline CDR1 and CDR2: SGHRS and YFSETQ. The CDR3 covers 17 residues. The CDR3 sequence is CASSSSDRWRSNSPLHF. As DNA, the CDR3 is TGCGCCAGCAGCTCCTCCGACAGGTGGCGATCTAATTCACCCCTCCACTTT. The full variable domain, its missing parts supplied by reference TRBV5-1 and TRBJ1-6, is KAGVTQTPRYLIKTRGQQVTLSCSPISGHRSVSWYQQTPGQGLQFLFEYFSETQRNKGNFPGRFSGRQFSNSRSEMNVSTLELGDSALYLCASSSSDRWRSNSPLHFGNGTRLTVT.

This clonotype was seen more than once but under ten times. The rearrangement joins TRBV7-2 to TRBJ2-3, with a weak D call TRBD2 (6 bases). CDR3 size: 15 residues. Trimming cost V 2 bases and J 4 bases, with 13 bases left between them. CDR1 is SGHTA, CDR2 FQGNSA, per germline. The CDR3 DNA follows: TGTGCCAGCAGCTTAAGGGTGGGAGGCGCAGATACGCAGTATTTT. Protein sequence: CASSLRVGGADTQYF.

The rearrangement links TRBV7-2 to TRBJ2-3, with no clear D. Germline V gene data show CDR1 as SGHTA and CDR2 as FQGNSA. CDR3 size: 12 residues. The V gene lost 7 bases and the J gene lost 3 bases, with 8 bases spanning the gap. The CDR3 sequence is CASIRSTDTQYF. The CDR3 region has the DNA TGTGCCAGCATCCGGTCAACAGATACGCAGTATTTT.

This sequence joins TRBV5-6 and TRBJ1-2; D gene ambiguous. The CDR3 runs 13 residues. With 1 base removed from V and 5 bases from J, the gap between germline ends came to 9 bases. Germline CDR1 reads SGHDT; CDR2 reads YYEEEE. CDR3: CASSLTRSYGYTF. The CDR3 nucleotides read TGTGCCAGCAGCTTGACCCGCTCTTATGGCTACACCTTC. Supplemented by reference TRBV5-6 and TRBJ1-2, the full variable domain reads DAGVTQSPTHLIKTRGQQVTLRCSPKSGHDTVSWYQQALGQGPQFIFQYYEEEERQRGNFPDRFSGHQFPNYSSELNVNALLLGDSALYLCASSLTRSYGYTFGSGTRLTVV.

The genes are TRBV5-1 and TRBJ1-6, with D maybe TRBD1 (5 bases). Trimming took 0 bases from V and 8 from J, leaving 12 bases between them. Germline V lookup: CDR1 SGHRS, CDR2 YFSETQ. This CDR3 has 15 residues. The CDR3 DNA follows: TGCGCCAGCAGCTTGGGTGCAGGGTGGGATTCACCCCTCCACTTT. Translated: CASSLGAGWDSPLHF.

The chain combines TRBV20-1 with TRBJ2-5; 7 bases align to TRBD1. V lost 3 bases to trimming and J lost 3 bases; unmatched junction nucleotides: 1. Per the germline V gene, CDR1 is DFQATT and CDR2 is SNEGSKA (reference sequence). This CDR3 spans 12 amino acids. Written as DNA, the CDR3 is TGCAGTGCTAGCCAGGGGGAAGAGACCCAGTACTTC. This codes for CSASQGEETQYF.

This clonotype counts as hyperexpanded. The CDR3 nucleotides read TGCGCCAGCAGCCAAGGCCTAGCGGGAGTGTCAGAGACCCAGTACTTC. This translates into CASSQGLAGVSETQYF. This rearrangement joins TRBV4-3 to TRBJ2-5, with 10 bases fitting TRBD2. V was pared by 1 base and J by 4 bases, with 6 bases of the junction left unmatched. Germline assignment: CDR1 LGHNA and CDR2 YSLEER. This CDR3 contains 16 residues.